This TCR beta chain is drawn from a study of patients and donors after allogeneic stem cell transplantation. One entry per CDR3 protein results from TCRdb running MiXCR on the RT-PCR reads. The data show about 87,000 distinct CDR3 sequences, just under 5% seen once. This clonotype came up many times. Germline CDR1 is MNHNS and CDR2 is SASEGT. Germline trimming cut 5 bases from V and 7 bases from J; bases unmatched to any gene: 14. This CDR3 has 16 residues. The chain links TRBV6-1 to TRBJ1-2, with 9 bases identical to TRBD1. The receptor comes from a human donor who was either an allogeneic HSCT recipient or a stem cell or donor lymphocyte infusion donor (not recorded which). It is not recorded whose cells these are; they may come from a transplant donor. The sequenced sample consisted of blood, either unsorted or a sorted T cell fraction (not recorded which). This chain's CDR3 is CASSHPGQGGSGGYTF. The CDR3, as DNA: TGTGCCAGCAGTCACCCGGGACAGGGTGGTTCTGGTGGCTACACCTTC.